This TCR beta chain was documented in a study of CD8 T cells in acute hepatitis C reinfection. Regarding this clone: Its antigen is currently unknown.

The CDR3 is 14 residues long. CDR1 is SGHVS and CDR2 is FQNEAQ in the germline V gene. V lost 5 bases and J 3 bases, leaving 11 bases between the germline ends. Clones were read by immunoSEQ multiplex PCR, and TCRdb kept only the in-frame ones, dropping some. The top ten hold roughly 0.51% of the sample, which has tens of thousands of clones, approximately 87% seen once. Described time point: naive CD8 control sorted from an acute-time-point sample. Study findings and constraints: TRBV04 and TRBV06 were preferentially used in all groups, not explained by naive pool overrepresentation.

The chain employs TRBV7-8 and TRBJ1-5; D not certain. Sample: naive CD8+ T cells from PBMCs. The TCR was taken from a man between 25 and 39 years old with chronic hepatitis C. CDR3 amino acids: CASSPGLINQPQHF. In DNA, the CDR3 is TGTGCCAGCAGCCCCGGACTGATCAATCAGCCCCAGCATTTT.